The 6 T cell receptor beta chains listed next were all sequenced from one sample in a study of identifying expanded T cells in peripheral blood. Measured with immunoSEQ multiplex PCR; TCRdb has only the in-frame clones, and not every one. The table lists about 120,000 clones, 84% of them singletons, with around 3.3% in the top ten. The sequenced sample consisted of blood. The receptors here all came from a person aged 18 to 75 in good health.

The chain links TRBV11-3 to TRBJ2-5, with 10 positions matching TRBD2. With 1 base clipped from V and 4 bases from J, the junction kept 9 bases outside the gene matches. Germline V lookup: CDR1 SGHNT, CDR2 YENEEA. The CDR3 is made up of 17 amino acids. CDR3 bases: TGTGCCAGCAGCTTAGGGGCGGCTAGCGGGGGTTCAGAGACCCAGTACTTC. It codes for CASSLGAASGGSETQYF.

The chain employs TRBV7-9 and TRBJ1-2; 12 bases align to TRBD1. CDR3 length equals 13 residues. Germline V gene lookup returns CDR1 SEHNR and CDR2 FQNEAQ (reference sequence). Trimming took 5 bases from V and 14 from J; bases not matched to a gene: 9. CDR3 nucleotides: TGTGCCAGCAGCGCTCGAGGGACAGGGGGCTTGACCTTC. This sequence encodes CASSARGTGGLTF.

The CDR3 DNA reads as TGTGCCAGCAGCGCCACCGGGACAGAGAACACTGAAGCTTTCTTT. Translation: CASSATGTENTEAFF. The chain combines TRBV11-3 with TRBJ1-1; 7 bases fit TRBD1. The CDR3 totals 15 residues. After removal of 5 bases from V and 1 base from J, the junction contained 7 bases not matched to a gene. Germline loops: CDR1 SGHNT, CDR2 YENEEA. Based on the CDR3 plus reference TRBV11-3 and TRBJ1-1, the full variable domain is EAGVVQSPRYKIIEKKQPVAFWCNPISGHNTLYWYLQNLGQGPELLIRYENEEAVDDSQLPKDRFSAERLKGVDSTLKIQPAELGDSAVYLCASSATGTENTEAFFGQGTRLTVV.

This clone was seen just once. The V gene is TRBV9, the J gene TRBJ1-3, with D possibly matching TRBD1 (5 bases). Germline CDR1 reads SGDLS; CDR2 reads YYNGEE. V was cut by 3 bases and J by 3 bases, with 10 bases left in between. The CDR3 sequence is 14 residues long. The CDR3 protein is CASSARDGGNTIYF. The CDR3 coding sequence is TGTGCCAGCAGCGCACGGGACGGTGGAAACACCATATATTTT.

This chain connects TRBV29-1 to TRBJ2-3, with D possibly matching TRBD2 (5 bases). CDR1 and CDR2 from the germline V gene are SQVTM and ANQGSEA. CDR3 size: 14 residues. V gave up 6 bases and J gave up 1 base, with 14 bases separating them. As DNA, the CDR3 is TGCAGCGTCTCCCGAGGGTCCCGCACAGATACGCAGTATTTT. This codes for CSVSRGSRTDTQYF.

The rearrangement links TRBV7-9 to TRBJ2-3; D remains unclear. V was shortened by 5 bases and J by 6 bases, with 6 bases between the two germline ends. The CDR3 consists of 11 residues. Germline V gene lookup returns CDR1 SEHNR and CDR2 FQNEAQ (reference sequence). The CDR3 reads CASSPQDTQYF. CDR3 sequence (DNA): TGTGCCAGCAGCCCCCAGGATACGCAGTATTTT.